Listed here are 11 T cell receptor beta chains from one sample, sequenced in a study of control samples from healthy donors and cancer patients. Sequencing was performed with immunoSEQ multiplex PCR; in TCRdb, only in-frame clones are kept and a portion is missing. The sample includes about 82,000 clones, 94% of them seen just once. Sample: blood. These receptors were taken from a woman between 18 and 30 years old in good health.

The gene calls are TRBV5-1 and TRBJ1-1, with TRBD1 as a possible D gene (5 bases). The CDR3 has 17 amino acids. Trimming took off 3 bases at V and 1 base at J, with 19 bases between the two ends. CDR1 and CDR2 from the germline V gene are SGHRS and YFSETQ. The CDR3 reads CASSSTDSHRPNTEAFF. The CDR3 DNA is TGCGCCAGCAGCTCGACCGACAGCCACCGACCGAACACTGAAGCTTTCTTT.

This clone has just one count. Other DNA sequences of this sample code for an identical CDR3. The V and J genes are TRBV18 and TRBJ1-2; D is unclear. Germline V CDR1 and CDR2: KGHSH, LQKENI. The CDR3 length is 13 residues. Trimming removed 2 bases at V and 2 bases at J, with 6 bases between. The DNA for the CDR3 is TGTGCCAGCTCACCAGAGGCGAACTATGGCTACACCTTC. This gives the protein CASSPEANYGYTF. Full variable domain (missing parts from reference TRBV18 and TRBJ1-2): NAGVMQNPRHLVRRRGQEARLRCSPMKGHSHVYWYRQLPEEGLKFMVYLQKENIIDESGMPKERFSAEFPKEGPSILRIQQVVRGDSAAYFCASSPEANYGYTFGSGTRLTVV.

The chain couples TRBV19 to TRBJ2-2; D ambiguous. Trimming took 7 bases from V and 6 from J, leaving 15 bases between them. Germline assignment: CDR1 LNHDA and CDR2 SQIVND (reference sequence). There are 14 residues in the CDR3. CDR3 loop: CASTPLLQAGELFF. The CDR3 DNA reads TGTGCCAGTACCCCCCTCCTGCAAGCCGGGGAGCTGTTTTTT.

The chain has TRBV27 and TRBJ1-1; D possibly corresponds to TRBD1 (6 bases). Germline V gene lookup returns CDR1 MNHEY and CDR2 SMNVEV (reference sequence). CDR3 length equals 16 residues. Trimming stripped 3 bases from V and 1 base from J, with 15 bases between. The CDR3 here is CASSLGAGTRNTEAFF. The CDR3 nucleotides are TGTGCCAGCAGTTTGGGGGCGGGGACAAGGAACACTGAAGCTTTCTTT.

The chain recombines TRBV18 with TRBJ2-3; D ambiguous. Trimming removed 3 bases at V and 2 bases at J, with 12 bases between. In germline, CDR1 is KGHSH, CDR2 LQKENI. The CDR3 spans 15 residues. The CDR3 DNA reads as TGTGCCAGCTCACCGCTAAGCTTGGACACAGATACGCAGTATTTT. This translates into CASSPLSLDTDTQYF.

CDR3 loop: CSIKTGTDSQPQHF. As DNA, the CDR3 is TGCAGCATAAAAACAGGGACGGATAGCCAGCCCCAGCATTTT. The V call is TRBV29-1, the J call TRBJ1-5; possibly TRBD1 for D (6 bases). The CDR3 has 14 residues. V dropped 8 bases and J dropped 7 bases, with 21 bases sitting between them. Germline V lookup: CDR1 SQVTM, CDR2 ANQGSEA. Supplemented by reference TRBV29-1 and TRBJ1-5, the full variable domain reads SAVISQKPSRDICQRGTSLTIQCQVDSQVTMMFWYRQQPGQSLTLIATANQGSEATYESGFVIDKFPISRPNLTFSTLTVSNMSPEDSSIYLCSIKTGTDSQPQHFGDGTRLSIL.

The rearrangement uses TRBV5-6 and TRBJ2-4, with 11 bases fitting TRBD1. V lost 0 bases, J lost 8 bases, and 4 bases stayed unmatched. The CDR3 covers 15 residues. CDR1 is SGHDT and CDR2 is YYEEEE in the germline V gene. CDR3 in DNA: TGTGCCAGCAGCTTGGGGACGGGACAGGGGGACATTCAGTACTTC. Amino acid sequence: CASSLGTGQGDIQYF.

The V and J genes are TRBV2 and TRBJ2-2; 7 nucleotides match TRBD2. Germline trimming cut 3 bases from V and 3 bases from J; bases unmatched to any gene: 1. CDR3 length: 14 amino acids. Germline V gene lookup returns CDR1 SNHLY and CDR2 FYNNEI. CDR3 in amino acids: CASSEREHTGELFF. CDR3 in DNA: TGTGCCAGCAGTGAGCGGGAGCACACCGGGGAGCTGTTTTTT.

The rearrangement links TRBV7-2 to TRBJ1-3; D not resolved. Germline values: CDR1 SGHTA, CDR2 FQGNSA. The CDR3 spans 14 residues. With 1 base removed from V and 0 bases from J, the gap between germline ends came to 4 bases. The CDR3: CASSLGGSGNTIYF. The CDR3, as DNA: TGTGCCAGCAGCTTAGGTGGCTCTGGAAACACCATATATTTT.

The CDR3 bases are TGTGCCAGCAGCCTCATGGGACTAGCGGGCACAGATACGCAGTATTTT. It is translated as CASSLMGLAGTDTQYF. The chain employs TRBV7-2 and TRBJ2-3; 11 nucleotides agree with TRBD2. CDR1 is SGHTA and CDR2 is FQGNSA in the germline V gene. Trimming at V came to 5 bases and at J to 1 base, leaving 5 bases not matched to a gene. There are 16 residues in the CDR3.

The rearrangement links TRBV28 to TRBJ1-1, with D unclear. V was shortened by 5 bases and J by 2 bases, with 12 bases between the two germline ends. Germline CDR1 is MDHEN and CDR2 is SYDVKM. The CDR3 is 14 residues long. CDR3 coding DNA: TGTGCCAGCAGTGTGGGCAGAGCCAACACTGAAGCTTTCTTT. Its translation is CASSVGRANTEAFF.